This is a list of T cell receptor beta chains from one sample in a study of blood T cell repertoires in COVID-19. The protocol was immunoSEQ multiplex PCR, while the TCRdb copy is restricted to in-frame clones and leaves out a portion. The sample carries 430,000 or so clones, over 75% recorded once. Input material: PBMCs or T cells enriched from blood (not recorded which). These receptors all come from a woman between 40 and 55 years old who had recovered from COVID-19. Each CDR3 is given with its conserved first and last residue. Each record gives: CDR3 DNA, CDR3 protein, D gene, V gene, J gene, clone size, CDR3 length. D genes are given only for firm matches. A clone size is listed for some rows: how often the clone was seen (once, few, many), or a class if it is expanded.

DNA: TGTGCCAGCAGCTTATCGGGGGGCGAAGGGGAGACCCAGTACTTC
CDR3: CASSLSGGEGETQYF
D: .
V: TRBV5-4
J: TRBJ2-5
size: .
length: 15

DNA: TGTGCCTGGAGGAACAGGGAGATCGGATTGGGATATAATTCACCCCTCCACTTT
CDR3: CAWRNREIGLGYNSPLHF
D: .
V: TRBV30
J: TRBJ1-6
size: .
length: 18

DNA: TGTGCCAGCAGCGCCCTGGACAGGTCCAAAAAGGGTAACTATGGCTACACCTTC
CDR3: CASSALDRSKKGNYGYTF
D: TRBD1
V: TRBV13
J: TRBJ1-2
size: .
length: 18

DNA: TGTGCCAGCAGCTCCGGGACTACATTCGCGAACACCGGGGAGCTGTTTTTT
CDR3: CASSSGTTFANTGELFF
D: TRBD2
V: TRBV7-2
J: TRBJ2-2
size: once
length: 17

DNA: TGTGCCAGCATAAAAACAGGGGCCCTCGGGGGAGCTTTCTTT
CDR3: CASIKTGALGGAFF
D: TRBD1
V: TRBV2
J: TRBJ1-1
size: .
length: 14

DNA: TGCGCCAGCAGCCGTCTAGCACTCGGGGACACCGGGGAGCTGTTTTTT
CDR3: CASSRLALGDTGELFF
D: .
V: TRBV5-1
J: TRBJ2-2
size: .
length: 16

DNA: TGTGCCAGCAGCTTAGTGGGGCCGCGGGAGGGCCGCAATGAGCAGTTCTTC
CDR3: CASSLVGPREGRNEQFF
D: TRBD2
V: TRBV11-2
J: TRBJ2-1
size: .
length: 17

DNA: TGTGCCGCCTCTGAGGCGGATGAGCAGTTCTTC
CDR3: CAASEADEQFF
D: .
V: TRBV19
J: TRBJ2-1
size: .
length: 11

DNA: TGCGCCAGCAGCCAAGATCACAGCGAGCAGTTCTTC
CDR3: CASSQDHSEQFF
D: .
V: TRBV4-1
J: TRBJ2-1
size: .
length: 12

DNA: TGCGCCAGCAGCCCCGAGGCGGGAGGGATTAATGAGCAGTTCTTC
CDR3: CASSPEAGGINEQFF
D: TRBD2
V: TRBV4-3
J: TRBJ2-1
size: .
length: 15

DNA: TGTGCCAGCAGTTACTCGAGCCAGGGGGTGCAGTACTTC
CDR3: CASSYSSQGVQYF
D: TRBD1
V: TRBV6-2/TRBV6-3
J: TRBJ2-7
size: .
length: 13

DNA: TGTGCCAGCAGTTACCAGGGGGCTTCGAATGAAAAACTGTTTTTT
CDR3: CASSYQGASNEKLFF
D: TRBD1
V: TRBV6-6
J: TRBJ1-4
size: .
length: 15

DNA: TGCAGCGTTGTACGCCGGGGGGGAGAGACCCAGTACTTC
CDR3: CSVVRRGGETQYF
D: TRBD2
V: TRBV29-1
J: TRBJ2-5
size: .
length: 13

DNA: TGTGCCAGCAGCCGGACAGGGGGATTAAATAGCAATCAGCCCCAGCATTTT
CDR3: CASSRTGGLNSNQPQHF
D: TRBD1
V: TRBV5-5
J: TRBJ1-5
size: .
length: 17

DNA: TGCAGCGTTGGGGGGGGACCAAATCAGCCCCAGCATTTT
CDR3: CSVGGGPNQPQHF
D: .
V: TRBV29-1
J: TRBJ1-5
size: .
length: 13

DNA: TGTGCCAGCAGCCAAAGAGATACTTTCTATGGCTACACCTTC
CDR3: CASSQRDTFYGYTF
D: .
V: TRBV21-1
J: TRBJ1-2
size: .
length: 14

DNA: TGTGCCAGCAGCATGGACGCAGGGTGGGACGAGCAGTACTTC
CDR3: CASSMDAGWDEQYF
D: .
V: TRBV7-2
J: TRBJ2-7
size: .
length: 14

DNA: TGCGCCAGCAGCTTGGCCGCGGTAGCGGGTGGGCAAGGTCTCGAGCAGTTCTTC
CDR3: CASSLAAVAGGQGLEQFF
D: TRBD2
V: TRBV5-1
J: TRBJ2-1
size: .
length: 18

DNA: TGTGCCAGCAGTTTAGGACCCGGGACAGGGTCCTCGGATCTATATGGCTACACCTTC
CDR3: CASSLGPGTGSSDLYGYTF
D: TRBD1
V: TRBV27
J: TRBJ1-2
size: once
length: 19

DNA: TGTGCCAGCAGTTATCGGACAGTCACCACAAACACTGAAGCTTTCTTT
CDR3: CASSYRTVTTNTEAFF
D: .
V: TRBV6-5
J: TRBJ1-1
size: .
length: 16

DNA: TGTGCCAGCTCACCCGGGACAGGGGCTGAAGCTTTCTTT
CDR3: CASSPGTGAEAFF
D: TRBD1
V: TRBV18
J: TRBJ1-1
size: .
length: 13

DNA: TGCGCCAGCAGCCTAGGACTAGCGGGAGATGGCGAGCAGTACTTC
CDR3: CASSLGLAGDGEQYF
D: TRBD2
V: TRBV5-1
J: TRBJ2-7
size: .
length: 15

DNA: TGTGCCAGCAGCTTGGATGCGGCAGATACGCAGTATTTT
CDR3: CASSLDAADTQYF
D: .
V: TRBV5-4
J: TRBJ2-3
size: once
length: 13

DNA: TGTGCCAGCAGCAAAACAGGTGGGGGACTTAGCGAGCAGTTCTTC
CDR3: CASSKTGGGLSEQFF
D: .
V: TRBV6-2/TRBV6-3
J: TRBJ2-1
size: .
length: 15

DNA: TGTGCCAGCAGCACCAGACAGGGGCGGAACACTGAAGCTTTCTTT
CDR3: CASSTRQGRNTEAFF
D: TRBD1
V: TRBV11-2
J: TRBJ1-1
size: .
length: 15

DNA: TGTGCCACCAGTGACTACGCTTCGGACAGGGGTTATGCTAATGAAAAACTGTTTTTT
CDR3: CATSDYASDRGYANEKLFF
D: TRBD1
V: TRBV24-1
J: TRBJ1-4
size: .
length: 19

DNA: TGTGCCAGCAGCAGGGTTACAGGGCTCCAAGAGACCCAGTACTTC
CDR3: CASSRVTGLQETQYF
D: .
V: TRBV11-2
J: TRBJ2-5
size: .
length: 15

DNA: TGCGCCAGCAGCCAAGTAGGCGCGGTCGCAGATACGCAGTATTTT
CDR3: CASSQVGAVADTQYF
D: .
V: TRBV4-1
J: TRBJ2-3
size: .
length: 15

DNA: TGTGCCAGCAGCCCCAGGGGTCCGGGCGCACCCCTCCACTTT
CDR3: CASSPRGPGAPLHF
D: .
V: TRBV11-2
J: TRBJ1-6
size: .
length: 14

DNA: TGTGCCAGCTCACCACAACTTGCGGGAGGCATTCAGTACTTC
CDR3: CASSPQLAGGIQYF
D: TRBD2
V: TRBV18
J: TRBJ2-4
size: once
length: 14

DNA: TGTGCCAGCAGTTATCGGGAGGGATCGGAGACTGAAGCTTTCTTT
CDR3: CASSYREGSETEAFF
D: .
V: TRBV6-5
J: TRBJ1-1
size: .
length: 15

DNA: TGTGCCAGCAGCCAAGCGGTTGGCGGGAGCTATGAGCAGTTCTTC
CDR3: CASSQAVGGSYEQFF
D: TRBD2
V: TRBV3-1/TRBV3-2
J: TRBJ2-1
size: once
length: 15

DNA: TGTGCCAGTAGTATTCGGGGGGCGGAGATGATCAATCAGCCCCAGCATTTT
CDR3: CASSIRGAEMINQPQHF
D: .
V: TRBV19
J: TRBJ1-5
size: .
length: 17

DNA: TGTGCCAGCAGTTTAGGGACTCCATTGCGCGAGCAGTACTTC
CDR3: CASSLGTPLREQYF
D: .
V: TRBV27
J: TRBJ2-7
size: .
length: 14

DNA: TGTGCCAGCAGCTTACGGGGACTCCCCTACGAGCAGTACTTC
CDR3: CASSLRGLPYEQYF
D: .
V: TRBV7-2
J: TRBJ2-7
size: .
length: 14

DNA: TGTGCCAGCAGTTCACTCGTCCGGGAGTCATTCTACGAGCAGTACTTC
CDR3: CASSSLVRESFYEQYF
D: .
V: TRBV6-2/TRBV6-3
J: TRBJ2-7
size: .
length: 16

DNA: TGTGCCACCAAGACTAGCGGGAGTACAGATACGCAGTATTTT
CDR3: CATKTSGSTDTQYF
D: TRBD2
V: TRBV6-4
J: TRBJ2-3
size: .
length: 14

DNA: TGCGCCAGCAGCCCCCCCGGCAATGAGCAGTTCTTC
CDR3: CASSPPGNEQFF
D: .
V: TRBV4-1
J: TRBJ2-1
size: .
length: 12

DNA: TGTGCCAGCAGCTTAGGTGTGGCAGGGGCAATGAACACTGAAGCTTTCTTT
CDR3: CASSLGVAGAMNTEAFF
D: .
V: TRBV7-6
J: TRBJ1-1
size: .
length: 17

DNA: TGTGCCAGCAGTATCGACAGGTCCTCTGGAAACACCATATATTTT
CDR3: CASSIDRSSGNTIYF
D: .
V: TRBV2
J: TRBJ1-3
size: .
length: 15

DNA: TGTGCCAGCAGCTTTACTAGCGCCTCCTACAATGAGCAGTTCTTC
CDR3: CASSFTSASYNEQFF
D: TRBD2
V: TRBV5-4
J: TRBJ2-1
size: .
length: 15

DNA: TGTGCCAGCAGCCACGGGGGAAGTAGCACCGGGGAGCTGTTTTTT
CDR3: CASSHGGSSTGELFF
D: .
V: TRBV3-1/TRBV3-2
J: TRBJ2-2
size: .
length: 15

DNA: TGTGCCAGCAGCTTAGGTCAGGGTCGAGGCGACGAGCAGTACTTC
CDR3: CASSLGQGRGDEQYF
D: .
V: TRBV11-3
J: TRBJ2-7
size: .
length: 15

DNA: TGTGCCAGCTCACCACTTCGGACTAACAGGAACAATCAGCCCCAGCATTTT
CDR3: CASSPLRTNRNNQPQHF
D: .
V: TRBV18
J: TRBJ1-5
size: .
length: 17

DNA: TGTGCCAGCAGCTTGGCCTTTCCAGGGGGTAATTCACCCCTCCACTTT
CDR3: CASSLAFPGGNSPLHF
D: TRBD1
V: TRBV5-4
J: TRBJ1-6
size: few
length: 16

DNA: TGTGCCAGCAGCTATAGGGACAATCTGAGGGAGACCCAGTACTTC
CDR3: CASSYRDNLRETQYF
D: .
V: TRBV5-6
J: TRBJ2-5
size: .
length: 15

DNA: TGTGCCAGCAGCCAACTCGGGACTAGCGAGCAGTACTTC
CDR3: CASSQLGTSEQYF
D: TRBD2
V: TRBV4-2
J: TRBJ2-7
size: .
length: 13

DNA: TGTGCCAGCAGCTTACTCCTAGCGGGAGGCTACGAGCAGTACTTC
CDR3: CASSLLLAGGYEQYF
D: TRBD2
V: TRBV7-8
J: TRBJ2-7
size: .
length: 15

DNA: TGTGCCAGTAACGTCGACAGGGCTAACACTGAAGCTTTCTTT
CDR3: CASNVDRANTEAFF
D: TRBD1
V: TRBV19
J: TRBJ1-1
size: once
length: 14

DNA: TGTGCCAGCAGCTTATGGAGGGTGGAAGGCTACACCTTC
CDR3: CASSLWRVEGYTF
D: .
V: TRBV11-2
J: TRBJ1-2
size: .
length: 13

DNA: TGTGCCAGCAGTTTCGGACAGGGGCAGCCCCAGCATTTT
CDR3: CASSFGQGQPQHF
D: TRBD1
V: TRBV6-5
J: TRBJ1-5
size: .
length: 13

DNA: TGTGCCAGCAGACGGACAGGGGGCCGAGCTAACTATGGCTACACCTTC
CDR3: CASRRTGGRANYGYTF
D: TRBD1
V: TRBV11-3
J: TRBJ1-2
size: once
length: 16

DNA: TGCGCCAGCAGCCAAGACCAAATGAACACTGAAGCTTTCTTT
CDR3: CASSQDQMNTEAFF
D: .
V: TRBV4-1
J: TRBJ1-1
size: few
length: 14

DNA: TGCAGCGTTGATCCCACTAACTATGGCTACACCTTC
CDR3: CSVDPTNYGYTF
D: .
V: TRBV29-1
J: TRBJ1-2
size: .
length: 12

DNA: TGTGCCAGCAGTTTAGGCAGATTCTATGGCTACACCTTC
CDR3: CASSLGRFYGYTF
D: .
V: TRBV12-3/TRBV12-4
J: TRBJ1-2
size: .
length: 13